This section outlines one T cell receptor beta chain sequence together with its context. The repertoire was sequenced with immunoSEQ multiplex PCR; TCRdb's copy has only in-frame clones and lacks some. The profile shows about 110,000 clones, approximately 90% of them singletons. The data belong to a study of control samples from healthy donors and cancer patients. The junction had 19 bases not matched to a gene; V was cut back by 6 bases and J by 11 bases. Per germline, CDR1 SEHNR and CDR2 FQNEAQ (reference sequence). The CDR3 has 16 amino acids. The specimen was blood. The origin of this receptor is a human donor in good health. The donor label of this sample is uncertain. V is TRBV7-9 and J is TRBJ2-1; 7 bases map to TRBD2. The CDR3 DNA is TGTGCCAGCAGTCTTATGCGGGGGAGCCACCTCGTGAAGCAGTTCTTC. This gives the protein CASSLMRGSHLVKQFF.